This TCR beta chain was identified during a study of Graves' ophthalmopathy and Graves' hyperthyroidism. The authors amplified TCR beta CDR3 regions, and they did so from RNA transcripts for repertoire sequencing. HTBI primers served in a first-round RT-PCR, which a second-round multiplex PCR followed. TCRdb itself ran the multiplex PCR reads through MiXCR, one entry per CDR3 protein. The repertoire holds 900,000 to 1,200,000 distinct CDR3 sequences, with about 36% as singletons. CDR1 SGHVS and CDR2 FQNEAQ come from the germline V gene. The CDR3 runs to 16 residues. V dropped 3 bases and J dropped 0 bases, with 12 bases sitting between them.

This TCR was recovered from an adult man with Graves' hyperthyroidism. The specimen was peripheral blood or thyroid tissue (not recorded which). This chain uses TRBV7-8 with TRBJ1-3, with unresolved D. Here the CDR3 reads CASSFIFPLSGNTIYF. The DNA of the CDR3 is TGTGCCAGCAGCTTCATTTTCCCCCTCTCTGGAAACACCATATATTTT.